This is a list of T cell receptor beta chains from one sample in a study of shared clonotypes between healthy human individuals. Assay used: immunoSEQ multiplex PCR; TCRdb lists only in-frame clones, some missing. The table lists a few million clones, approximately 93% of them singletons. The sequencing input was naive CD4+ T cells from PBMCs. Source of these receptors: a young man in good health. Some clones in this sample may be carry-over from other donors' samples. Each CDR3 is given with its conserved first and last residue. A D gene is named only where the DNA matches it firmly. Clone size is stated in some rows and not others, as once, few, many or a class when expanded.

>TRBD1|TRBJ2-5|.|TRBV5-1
CASSLKGDRGETQYF
TGCGCCAGCAGCTTGAAGGGTGACAGGGGAGAGACCCAGTACTTC
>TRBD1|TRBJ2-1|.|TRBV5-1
CASSLGTGVSNEQFF
TGCGCCAGCAGCTTAGGGACAGGGGTTTCCAATGAGCAGTTCTTC
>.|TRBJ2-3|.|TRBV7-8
CASSPGGGAPPYF
TGTGCCAGCAGCCCGGGGGGCGGGGCACCCCCCTATTTT
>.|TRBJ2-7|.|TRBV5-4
CASSLSGSRSYEQYF
TGTGCCAGCAGCTTGTCGGGTAGCCGCTCCTACGAGCAGTACTTC
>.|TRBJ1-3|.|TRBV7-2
CASSPGDTIYF
TGTGCCAGCAGCCCGGGGGACACCATATATTTT
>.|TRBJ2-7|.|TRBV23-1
CASSQSSGRRSEQYF
TGCGCCAGCAGTCAATCGAGCGGGCGGCGCTCCGAGCAGTACTTC
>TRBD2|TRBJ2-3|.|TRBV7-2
CASSLRAGGPDYTQYF
TGTGCCAGCAGCTTGCGAGCGGGAGGGCCCGATTATACGCAGTATTTT
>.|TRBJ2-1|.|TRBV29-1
CSVTRAYNEQFF
TGCAGCGTTACCAGGGCCTACAATGAGCAGTTCTTC
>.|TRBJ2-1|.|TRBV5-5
CASNKDSVGNEQFF
TGTGCCAGCAACAAGGACAGTGTGGGCAATGAGCAGTTCTTC
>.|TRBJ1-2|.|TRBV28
CASSFQGRYGYTF
TGTGCCAGCAGTTTTCAGGGTCGCTATGGCTACACCTTC
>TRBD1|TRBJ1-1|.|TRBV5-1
CASTVTGLNTEAFF
TGCGCCAGCACTGTGACAGGGCTGAACACTGAAGCTTTCTTT
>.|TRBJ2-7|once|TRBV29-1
CSVEEGTYEQYF
TGCAGCGTTGAGGAGGGCACCTACGAGCAGTACTTC
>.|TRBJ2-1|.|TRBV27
CASSLSLTPYNEQFF
TGTGCCAGCAGTTTATCCCTGACCCCCTACAATGAGCAGTTCTTC
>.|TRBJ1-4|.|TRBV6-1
CASIGSATNEKLFF
TGTGCCAGCATAGGGTCGGCAACTAATGAAAAACTGTTTTTT
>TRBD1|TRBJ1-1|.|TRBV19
CASSSGTGKLNTEAFF
TGTGCCAGTAGTAGCGGGACAGGAAAACTGAACACTGAAGCTTTCTTT